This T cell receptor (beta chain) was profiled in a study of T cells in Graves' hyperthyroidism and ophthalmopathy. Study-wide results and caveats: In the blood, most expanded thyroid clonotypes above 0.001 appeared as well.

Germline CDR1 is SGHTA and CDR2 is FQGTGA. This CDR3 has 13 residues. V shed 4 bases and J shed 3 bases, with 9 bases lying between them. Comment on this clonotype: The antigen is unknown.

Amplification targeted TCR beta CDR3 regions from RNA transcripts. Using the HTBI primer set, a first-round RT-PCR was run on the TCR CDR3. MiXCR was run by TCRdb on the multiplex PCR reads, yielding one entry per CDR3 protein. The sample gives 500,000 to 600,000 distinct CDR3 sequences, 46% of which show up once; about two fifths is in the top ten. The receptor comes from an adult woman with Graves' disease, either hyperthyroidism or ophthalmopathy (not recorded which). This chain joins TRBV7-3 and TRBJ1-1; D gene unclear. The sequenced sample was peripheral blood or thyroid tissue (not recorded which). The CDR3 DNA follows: TGTGCCAGCAGCTCAGTAGGGTACACTGAAGCTTTCTTT. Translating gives CASSSVGYTEAFF.